The rows below give T cell receptor beta chains drawn from one sample of a study of human T cells and chemical hapten exposure. TCRdb processed the RACE reads anew with MiXCR; each CDR3 protein has one entry. The table lists 50,000 to 65,000 distinct CDR3 sequences, 6.7% of them singletons, with approximately 1.7% in the top ten. The specimen comprised whole blood, sampled in connection with sensitization to the hapten diphenylcyclopropenone (DPC). The source of these receptors is a woman aged 25 to 39 with alopecia areata. Some clones in this sample may be carry-over from other donors' samples. Both conserved end residues are part of each CDR3. The D gene is left open where the match is weak. Rows may omit the clone size; those that give it use once, few, many or a size class.

many | TRBJ2-5 | TRBV7-9 | TRBD1 | CASSLGAGGVEETQYF | TGTGCCAGCAGCTTAGGAGCAGGGGGTGTAGAAGAGACCCAGTACTTC
many | TRBJ1-5 | TRBV3-1 | . | CASSHGSSSLNQPQHF | TGTGCCAGCAGCCACGGGTCCTCCTCCTTAAATCAGCCCCAGCATTTT
many | TRBJ1-2 | TRBV20-1 | . | CSAYRENAPLYYGYTF | TGCAGTGCTTACAGGGAGAACGCCCCACTTTACTATGGCTACACCTTC
many | TRBJ2-3 | TRBV28 | . | CASTRGGRDTQYF | TGTGCCAGCACCCGGGGCGGCCGAGATACGCAGTATTTT
. | TRBJ1-2 | TRBV7-9 | . | CASSSLPF | TGTGCCAGCAGCTCCCTCCCCTTC
. | TRBJ2-7 | TRBV7-9 | . | CASSLAWGPYEQYF | TGTGCCAGCAGCTTAGCGTGGGGGCCCTACGAGCAGTACTTC
. | TRBJ2-3 | TRBV5-4 | . | CASSSDYVTQYF | TGTGCCAGCAGCTCGGACTATGTGACGCAGTATTTT
many | TRBJ1-1 | TRBV18 | TRBD1 | CASSPPEGANTEAFF | TGTGCCAGCTCACCACCGGAGGGGGCCAACACTGAAGCTTTCTTT
many | TRBJ1-2 | TRBV20-1 | . | CSARDTGALRRITF | TGCAGTGCTAGAGATACCGGGGCGCTTAGAAGGATCACCTTC
many | TRBJ2-1 | TRBV29-1 | . | CSVESRDGYNEQFF | TGCAGCGTTGAATCACGGGACGGTTACAATGAGCAGTTCTTC
many | TRBJ2-5 | TRBV9 | TRBD2 | CASSVSAGVQETQYF | TGTGCCAGCAGCGTATCAGCGGGGGTACAAGAGACCCAGTACTTC
. | TRBJ2-7 | TRBV7-9 | TRBD1 | CASSPYPDRESSYEQYF | TGTGCCAGCAGCCCATACCCGGACAGGGAGAGCTCCTACGAGCAGTACTTC
few | TRBJ1-6 | TRBV12-3/TRBV12-4 | . | CASSFGAKSPLHF | TGTGCCAGCAGTTTTGGAGCAAAGTCACCCCTCCACTTT
many | TRBJ1-5 | TRBV6-2/TRBV6-3 | TRBD1 | CASSYGIPQGAQPQHF | TGTGCCAGCAGTTACGGAATCCCACAGGGGGCTCAGCCCCAGCATTTT
many | TRBJ2-1 | TRBV3-1 | . | CASSQVRANEQFF | TGTGCCAGCAGCCAAGTACGGGCCAATGAGCAGTTCTTC
many | TRBJ1-1 | TRBV12-3/TRBV12-4 | . | CASSFAQGTEAFF | TGTGCCAGCAGTTTCGCACAGGGCACTGAAGCTTTCTTT
many | TRBJ1-5 | TRBV18 | . | CASSQTEQQPQHF | TGTGCCAGCTCACAGACGGAGCAGCAGCCCCAGCATTTT
many | TRBJ2-5 | TRBV24-1 | . | CATSDLVHWYF | TGTGCCACCAGTGATTTGGTACATTGGTACTTC
many | TRBJ2-6 | TRBV7-2 | . | CASSQSMLGTGGANVLTF | TGTGCCAGCAGCCAATCGATGTTAGGGACGGGCGGGGCCAACGTCCTGACTTTC
many | TRBJ1-4 | TRBV30 | . | CAWSVRQGVFNEKLFF | TGTGCCTGGAGTGTACGGCAGGGAGTATTTAATGAAAAACTGTTTTTT
many | TRBJ1-2 | TRBV6-1 | TRBD1 | CASSGRDRDFGEPNRGGYTF | TGTGCCAGCAGTGGCCGGGACAGGGACTTCGGTGAACCAAACCGCGGTGGCTACACCTTC
many | TRBJ2-3 | TRBV12-3/TRBV12-4 | TRBD1 | CASSAPFGTGTDTQYF | TGTGCCAGCAGTGCCCCTTTTGGGACAGGGACAGATACGCAGTATTTT
few | TRBJ2-6 | TRBV6-5 | TRBD1 | CASKPGQAGANVLTF | TGTGCCAGCAAACCGGGACAGGCCGGGGCCAACGTCCTGACTTTC
many | TRBJ2-2 | TRBV27 | TRBD1 | CASSLYGQGGTGELFF | TGTGCCAGCAGTTTGTACGGACAGGGGGGAACCGGGGAGCTGTTTTTT
many | TRBJ1-5 | TRBV6-1 | . | CASSEVDSRTPQHF | TGTGCCAGCAGTGAAGTCGACAGTCGAACGCCCCAGCATTTT
few | TRBJ2-6 | TRBV2 | . | CASSEAQTGANVLTF | TGTGCCAGCAGTGAAGCCCAAACCGGGGCCAACGTCCTGACTTTC
many | TRBJ2-3 | TRBV4-2 | . | CASSQVGSATDTQYF | TGTGCCAGCAGCCAAGTAGGATCAGCCACAGATACGCAGTATTTT
many | TRBJ1-2 | TRBV9 | TRBD1 | CASSNTGVYGYTF | TGTGCCAGCAGCAACACAGGGGTCTATGGCTACACCTTC
many | TRBJ2-3 | TRBV7-3 | . | CASSLGLGEDTQYF | TGTGCCAGCAGCTTGGGACTGGGAGAGGATACGCAGTATTTT
many | TRBJ2-5 | TRBV20-1 | TRBD1 | CSASRGTAQETQYF | TGCAGTGCTAGTAGGGGGACAGCACAAGAGACCCAGTACTTC
many | TRBJ1-1 | TRBV4-2 | . | CASSLRSPLNTEAFF | TGTGCCAGCAGCCTTAGGTCCCCACTGAACACTGAAGCTTTCTTT
few | TRBJ1-5 | TRBV30 | . | CAWSADRDQPQHF | TGTGCCTGGAGTGCCGACCGGGATCAGCCCCAGCATTTT